This T cell receptor beta chain stems from a study of blood T cell repertoires in COVID-19. Germline loops: CDR1 MNHEY, CDR2 SMNVEV (reference sequence). The germline V and J ends were trimmed by 5 bases and 2 bases, with 24 bases remaining between them. The CDR3 is 18 amino acids. The repertoire was sequenced with immunoSEQ multiplex PCR; TCRdb's copy has only in-frame clones and lacks some. This sample carries 120,000 or so clones, less than 85% of them seen once, and the ten largest clones take more than 3.5%. Sequenced sample: peripheral blood. The sequence came from a woman of 80 years or more with acute or convalescent COVID-19. This sequence joins TRBV27 and TRBJ1-1; tentatively, D is TRBD1 (6 bases). The CDR3 DNA sequence: TGTGCCAGCAGTCTTGACAGGCCACTATCCCGAACCAACACTGAAGCTTTCTTT. Its translation is CASSLDRPLSRTNTEAFF.